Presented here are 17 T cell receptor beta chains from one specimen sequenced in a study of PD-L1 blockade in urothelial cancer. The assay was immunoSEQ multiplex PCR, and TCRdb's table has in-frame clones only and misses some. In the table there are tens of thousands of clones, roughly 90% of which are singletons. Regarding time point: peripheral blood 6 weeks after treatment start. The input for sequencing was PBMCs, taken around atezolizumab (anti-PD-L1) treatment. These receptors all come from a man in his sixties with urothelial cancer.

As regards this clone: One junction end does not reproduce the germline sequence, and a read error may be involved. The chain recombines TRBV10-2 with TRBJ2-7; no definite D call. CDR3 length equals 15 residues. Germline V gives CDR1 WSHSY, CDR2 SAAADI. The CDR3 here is CASTEVLTNSYEQYF. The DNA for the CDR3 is TGCGCCAGCACTGAGGTACTAACCAACTCCTACGAGCAGTACTTC.

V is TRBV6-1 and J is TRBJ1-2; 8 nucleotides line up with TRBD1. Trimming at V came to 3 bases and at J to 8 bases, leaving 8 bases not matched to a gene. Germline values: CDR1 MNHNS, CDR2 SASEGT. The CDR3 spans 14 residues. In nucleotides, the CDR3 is TGTGCCAGCAGTGACGCGGACAGGGTGTGGGGCTACACCTTC. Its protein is CASSDADRVWGYTF.

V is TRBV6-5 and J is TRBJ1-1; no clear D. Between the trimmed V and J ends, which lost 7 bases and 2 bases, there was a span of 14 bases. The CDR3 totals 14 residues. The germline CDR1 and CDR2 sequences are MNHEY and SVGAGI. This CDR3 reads CASKAEVGNTEAFF. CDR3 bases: TGTGCCAGCAAGGCGGAGGTGGGAAACACTGAAGCTTTCTTT.

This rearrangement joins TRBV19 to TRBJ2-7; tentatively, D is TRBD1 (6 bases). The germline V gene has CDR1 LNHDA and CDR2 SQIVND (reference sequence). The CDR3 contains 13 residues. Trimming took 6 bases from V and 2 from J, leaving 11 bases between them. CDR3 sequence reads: CASSPTGAYEQYF. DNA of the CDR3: TGTGCCAGTAGCCCGACAGGAGCCTACGAGCAGTACTTC. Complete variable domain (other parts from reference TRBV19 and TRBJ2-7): DGGITQSPKYLFRKEGQNVTLSCEQNLNHDAMYWYRQDPGQGLRLIYYSQIVNDFQKGDIAEGYSVSREKKESFPLTVTSAQKNPTAFYLCASSPTGAYEQYFGPGTRLTVT.

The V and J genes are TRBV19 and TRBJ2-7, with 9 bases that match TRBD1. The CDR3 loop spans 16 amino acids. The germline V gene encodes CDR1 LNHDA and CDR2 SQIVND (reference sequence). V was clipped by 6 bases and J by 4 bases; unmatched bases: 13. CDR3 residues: CASRGSGTGNRYEQYF. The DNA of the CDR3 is TGTGCCAGTAGGGGCAGCGGGACAGGGAATCGATACGAGCAGTACTTC.

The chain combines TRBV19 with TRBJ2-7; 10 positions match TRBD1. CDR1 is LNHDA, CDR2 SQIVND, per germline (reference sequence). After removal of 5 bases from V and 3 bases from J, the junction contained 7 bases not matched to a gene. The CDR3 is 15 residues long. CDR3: CASSPRTGGDYEQYF. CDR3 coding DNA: TGTGCCAGTAGTCCCAGGACAGGGGGTGACTACGAGCAGTACTTC.

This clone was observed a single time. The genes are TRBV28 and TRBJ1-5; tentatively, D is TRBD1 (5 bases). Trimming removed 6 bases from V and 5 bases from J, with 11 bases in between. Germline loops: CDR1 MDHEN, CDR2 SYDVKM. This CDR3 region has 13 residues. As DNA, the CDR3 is TGTGCCAGCAGGCCCGGGGGGGATCAGCCCCAGCATTTT. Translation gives CASRPGGDQPQHF.

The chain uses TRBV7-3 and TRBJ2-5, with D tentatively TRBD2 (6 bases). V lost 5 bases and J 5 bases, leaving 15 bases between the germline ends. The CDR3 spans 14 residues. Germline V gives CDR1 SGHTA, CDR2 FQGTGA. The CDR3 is CASSTPGARETQYF. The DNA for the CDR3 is TGTGCCAGCAGCACCCCGGGAGCCAGGGAGACCCAGTACTTC.

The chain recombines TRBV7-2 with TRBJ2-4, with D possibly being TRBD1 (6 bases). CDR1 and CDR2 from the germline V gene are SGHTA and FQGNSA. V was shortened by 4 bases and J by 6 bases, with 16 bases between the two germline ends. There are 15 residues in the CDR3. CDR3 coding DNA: TGTGCCAGCAGCTCCCGAGAAAGGGGGTTAAACATTCAGTACTTC. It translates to CASSSRERGLNIQYF. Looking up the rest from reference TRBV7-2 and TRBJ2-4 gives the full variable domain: GAGVSQSPSNKVTEKGKDVELRCDPISGHTALYWYRQSLGQGLEFLIYFQGNSAPDKSGLPSDRFSAERTGGSVSTLTIQRTQQEDSAVYLCASSSRERGLNIQYFGAGTRLSVL.

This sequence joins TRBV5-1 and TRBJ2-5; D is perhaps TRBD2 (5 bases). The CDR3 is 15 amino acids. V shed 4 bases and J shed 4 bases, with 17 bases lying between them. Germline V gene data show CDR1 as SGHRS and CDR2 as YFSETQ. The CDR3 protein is CASSPLTPRGETQYF. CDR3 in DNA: TGCGCCAGCAGCCCCCTCACTCCCCGGGGAGAGACCCAGTACTTC.

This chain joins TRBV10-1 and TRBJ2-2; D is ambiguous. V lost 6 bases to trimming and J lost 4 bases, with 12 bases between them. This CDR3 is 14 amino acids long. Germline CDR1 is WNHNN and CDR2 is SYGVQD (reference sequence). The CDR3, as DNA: TGCGCCAGCAGCGGGTCAATTAGCACCGGGGAGCTGTTTTTT. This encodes CASSGSISTGELFF.

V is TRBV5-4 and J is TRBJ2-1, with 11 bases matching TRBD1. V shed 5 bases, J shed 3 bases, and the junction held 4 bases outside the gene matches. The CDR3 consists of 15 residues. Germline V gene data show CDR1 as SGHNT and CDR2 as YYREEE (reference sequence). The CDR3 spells CASSMGTGGYNEQFF. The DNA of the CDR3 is TGTGCCAGCAGTATGGGGACAGGGGGCTACAATGAGCAGTTCTTC.

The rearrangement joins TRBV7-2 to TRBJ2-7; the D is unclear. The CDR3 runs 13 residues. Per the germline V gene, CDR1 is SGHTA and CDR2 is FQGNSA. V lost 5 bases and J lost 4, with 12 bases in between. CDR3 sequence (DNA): TGTGCCAGCAGCCTCACCGGTCGTTACGAGCAGTACTTC. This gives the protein CASSLTGRYEQYF.

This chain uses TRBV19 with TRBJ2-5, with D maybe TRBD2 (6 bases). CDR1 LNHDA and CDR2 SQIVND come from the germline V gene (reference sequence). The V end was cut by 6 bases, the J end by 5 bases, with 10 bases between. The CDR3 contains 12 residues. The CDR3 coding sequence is TGTGCCAGTAGAGGCGGGGCGGAGACCCAGTACTTC. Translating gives CASRGGAETQYF.

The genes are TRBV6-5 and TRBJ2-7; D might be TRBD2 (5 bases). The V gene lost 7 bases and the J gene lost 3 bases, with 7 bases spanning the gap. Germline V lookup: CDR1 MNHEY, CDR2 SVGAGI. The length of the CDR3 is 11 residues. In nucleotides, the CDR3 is TGTGCCAGCACCGAGGGCTACGAGCAGTACTTC. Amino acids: CASTEGYEQYF.

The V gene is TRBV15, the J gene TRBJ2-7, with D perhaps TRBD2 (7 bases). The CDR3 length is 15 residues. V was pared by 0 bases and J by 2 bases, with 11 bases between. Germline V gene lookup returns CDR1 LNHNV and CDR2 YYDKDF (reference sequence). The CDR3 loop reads CATSRDRGATYEQYF. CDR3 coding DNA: TGTGCCACCAGCAGAGATCGGGGGGCTACCTACGAGCAGTACTTC.

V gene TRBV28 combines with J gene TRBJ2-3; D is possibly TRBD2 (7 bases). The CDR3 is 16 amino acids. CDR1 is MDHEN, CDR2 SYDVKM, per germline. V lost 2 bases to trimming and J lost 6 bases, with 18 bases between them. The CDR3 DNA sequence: TGTGCCAGCAGTTTACGGGGGGCTGAATTTGTTGATACGCAGTATTTT. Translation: CASSLRGAEFVDTQYF. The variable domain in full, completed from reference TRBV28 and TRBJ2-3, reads DVKVTQSSRYLVKRTGEKVFLECVQDMDHENMFWYRQDPGLGLRLIYFSYDVKMKEKGDIPEGYSVSREKKERFSLILESASTNQTSMYLCASSLRGAEFVDTQYFGPGTRLTVL.